The T cell receptor beta chain described here comes from a study of shared clonotypes between healthy human individuals. About the research overall: A couple of female and a few male donors aged 18 to 49 were enrolled. Overall study results and limits: Blood was the only sampled material, and tissue repertoires likely differ.

Several immunoSEQ plates held equal portions of the genomic DNA taken from each subset. In the authors' workflow: Quality scores were absent from the junction-only immunoSEQ sequences, so filtering differed. Measured with immunoSEQ multiplex PCR; TCRdb has only the in-frame clones, and not every one. V and J calls and clone size are those listed in that table; D and trimming were worked out from the DNA. The repertoire holds 470,000 or so clones, over 70% seen once, with roughly 13% in the top ten. This CDR3 has 17 residues. Germline assignment: CDR1 MDHEN and CDR2 SYDVKM. On this clone: Its cognate antigen is unknown. This is likely an artifact of a read error, given a far larger clone one base away.

The rearrangement links TRBV28 to TRBJ2-7; 7 bases are shared with TRBD2. Sequencing input: PBMCs. This sequence was found in a woman aged 40 to 49 in good health. Some clones in this sample may be carry-over from other donors' samples. The CDR3 bases are TGTGCCAGCAGTTTAATTCTAGGCGGGAGAACCTCCTACGAGCAGTGCTTC. It specifies CASSLILGGRTSYEQCF.